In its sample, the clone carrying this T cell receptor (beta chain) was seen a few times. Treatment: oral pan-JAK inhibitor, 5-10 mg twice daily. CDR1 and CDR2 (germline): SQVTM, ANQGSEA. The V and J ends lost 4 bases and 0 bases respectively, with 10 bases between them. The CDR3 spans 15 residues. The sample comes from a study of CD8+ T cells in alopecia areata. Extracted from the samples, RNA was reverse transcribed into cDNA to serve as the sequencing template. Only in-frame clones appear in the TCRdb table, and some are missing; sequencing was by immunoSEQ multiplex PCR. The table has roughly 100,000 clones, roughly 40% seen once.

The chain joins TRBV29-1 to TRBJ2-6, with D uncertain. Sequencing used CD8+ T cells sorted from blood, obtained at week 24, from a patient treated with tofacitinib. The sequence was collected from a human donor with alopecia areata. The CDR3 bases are TGCAGCGTTGTCGGACCGCACTCTGGGGCCAACGTCCTGACTTTC. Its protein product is CSVVGPHSGANVLTF.